This TCR beta chain is drawn from a study of CD8 T cells in Susac syndrome. Sequencing targeted TCR beta in T cells from blood (CD8+ and CD4+). Trimming removed 4 bases from V and 5 bases from J, with 14 bases in between. CDR3 size: 14 residues. Looked up from germline, CDR1 is MGHRA and CDR2 is YSYEKL. Reverse transcription used about 0.45 to 1 ug RNA and random hexamers. It was immunoSEQ multiplex PCR that amplified TCR beta CDR3 across 54 Vbeta and 13 Jbeta. TCRdb recomputed calls from the immunoSEQ multiplex PCR reads with MiXCR, one row per CDR3 protein. The sample includes under 200,000 distinct CDR3 sequences, under 95% seen only once; the top ten take roughly 0.11%.

Sequencing was done on a sample of CD4+ T cells from PBMCs. V usage is TRBV4-1 and J usage is TRBJ2-5; the D gene is possibly TRBD1 (6 bases). This sequence originates from a human donor with Susac syndrome. The CDR3 DNA reads as TGCGCCAGCAGCCCGGGACAACACATGGAGACCCAGTACTTC. Translated, it gives CASSPGQHMETQYF.